This TCR beta chain stems from a study of blood T cell repertoires in COVID-19. Data came from immunoSEQ multiplex PCR; TCRdb stores just in-frame clones and leaves some out. The table has just over 150,000 clones, about four fifths seen once. The CDR3 is 13 amino acids. V was trimmed by 0 bases and J by 9 bases, leaving 14 bases between them. Germline loops: CDR1 GTSNPN, CDR2 SVGIG (reference sequence). The chain uses TRBV30 and TRBJ1-2; the D is unclear. This TCR was recovered from a man in his sixties with acute or convalescent COVID-19. Sequenced: peripheral blood. The CDR3 sequence: CAWSVDPGRRYTF. DNA of the CDR3: TGTGCCTGGAGTGTAGACCCCGGCAGGCGCTACACCTTC.